The T cell receptor (beta chain) described here comes from a study of CD8+ T cells in alopecia areata. Study in general: Percent of scalp involved defined treated patients' severity scores.

Documented treatment: oral pan-JAK inhibitor, 5-10 mg twice daily. Collected material from alopecia areata patients comprised lesional scalp punch biopsies and peripheral blood. Isolated RNA was reverse transcribed into cDNA used as the sequencing template. The method was immunoSEQ multiplex PCR; TCRdb's version includes in-frame clones alone and lacks a portion of them. The table records 150,000 to 200,000 clones, under 80% of them present only once. Sequences were derived from CD4+ T cells sorted from blood, sampled around week 50, from a patient treated with tofacitinib. This clonotype was sampled from a human donor with alopecia areata.

CDR3 sequence reads: CASSFGISVNTEAFF. For the CDR3, the DNA is TGTGCCAGCAGCTTTGGGATTTCGGTGAACACTGAAGCTTTCTTT. The V gene is TRBV7-2, the J gene TRBJ1-1, with D unclear. Germline V CDR1 and CDR2: SGHTA, FQGNSA. Trimming cost V 3 bases and J 0 bases, with 11 bases left between them. This CDR3 region has 15 residues.